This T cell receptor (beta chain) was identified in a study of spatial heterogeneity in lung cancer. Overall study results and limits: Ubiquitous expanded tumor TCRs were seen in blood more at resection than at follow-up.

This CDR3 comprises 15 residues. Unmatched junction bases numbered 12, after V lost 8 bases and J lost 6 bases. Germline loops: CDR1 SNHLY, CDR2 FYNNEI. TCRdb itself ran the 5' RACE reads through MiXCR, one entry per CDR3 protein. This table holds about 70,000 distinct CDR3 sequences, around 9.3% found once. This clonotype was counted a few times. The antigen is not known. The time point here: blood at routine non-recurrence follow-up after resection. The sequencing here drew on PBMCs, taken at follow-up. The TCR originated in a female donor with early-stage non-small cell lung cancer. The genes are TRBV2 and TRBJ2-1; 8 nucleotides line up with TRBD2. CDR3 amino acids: CASSPSLAGTNEQFF. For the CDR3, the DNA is TGTGCCAGCTCCCCATCGCTAGCGGGCACCAATGAGCAGTTCTTC.